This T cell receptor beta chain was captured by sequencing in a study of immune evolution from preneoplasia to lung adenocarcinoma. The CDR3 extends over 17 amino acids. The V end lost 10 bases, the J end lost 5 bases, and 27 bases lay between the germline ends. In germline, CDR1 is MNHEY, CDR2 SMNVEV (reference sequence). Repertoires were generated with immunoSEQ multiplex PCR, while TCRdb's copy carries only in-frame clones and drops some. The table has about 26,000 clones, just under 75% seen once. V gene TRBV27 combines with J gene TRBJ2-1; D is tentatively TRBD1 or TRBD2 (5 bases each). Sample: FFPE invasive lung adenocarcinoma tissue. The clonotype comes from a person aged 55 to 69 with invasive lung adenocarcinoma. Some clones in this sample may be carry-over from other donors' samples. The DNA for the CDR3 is TGTGCCACGGGGAGCCTAAGGGGATCCACCGTAAACAATGAGCAGTTCTTC. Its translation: CATGSLRGSTVNNEQFF.